These 20 T cell receptor beta chains came from one sample sequenced in a study of graft-versus-host responses after intestinal transplantation. Their target antigens are unknown. Measured with immunoSEQ multiplex PCR; TCRdb has only the in-frame clones, and not every one. The data show about 88,000 clones, with about 94% seen just once and about 0.2% held by the top ten. The specimen was unstimulated CD4+ T cells sorted from spleen or lymph node cells, collected before transplant. These receptors were collected from a human donor who was the organ donor for an intestinal transplant.

About this clone: The junction shows a germline mismatch at one end, possibly a read error. The chain is built from TRBV9 and TRBJ2-2; a weak D match, TRBD2 (5 bases). This CDR3 has 12 residues. CDR1 is SGDLS, CDR2 YYNGEE, per germline. The DNA of the CDR3 is TGTGCCAGCAGGAGGGTCGACGGGGAGCCGTTTTTT. Protein sequence: CASRRVDGEPFF.

This chain joins TRBV21-1 and TRBJ2-7; TRBD2, the table's D call, was not compared with the DNA. TRBV21-1 is shown as a pseudogene. This CDR3 is 14 amino acids long. This chain's CDR3 is CASSKALSGREQYF. In nucleotides, the CDR3 is TGTGCCAGCAGCAAAGCGCTTTCGGGAAGGGAGCAGTACTTC.

In DNA, the CDR3 is TGCGCCAGCAGCTACCGGACTATGGGAAACACCATATATTTT. It specifies CASSYRTMGNTIYF. The chain links TRBV4-3 to TRBJ1-3; the D is unclear. This CDR3 has 14 amino acids. Germline-derived CDR1 and CDR2 are LGHNA and YSLEER. The germline V and J ends were trimmed by 5 bases and 4 bases, with 12 bases remaining between them.

The V call is TRBV7-9, the J call TRBJ1-2, with 10 bases aligning to TRBD1. The V gene's germline CDR1 is SEHNR and CDR2 FQNEAQ (reference sequence). The V segment lost 10 bases and the J segment 2 bases; nucleotides outside the gene matches: 7. This CDR3 region has 14 residues. CDR3 in DNA: TGTGCCATCCTTAGACAGGGGGCAAACTATGGCTACACCTTC. The encoded protein is CAILRQGANYGYTF.

The J gene is TRBJ1-5, the V gene TRBV10-3; D is unresolved. Germline loops: CDR1 ENHRY, CDR2 SYGVKD. The CDR3 has 14 amino acids. V dropped 10 bases and J dropped 2 bases, with 15 bases sitting between them. CDR3 protein: CATSDEPGNQPQHF. CDR3 bases: TGTGCCACCTCGGACGAGCCGGGCAATCAGCCCCAGCATTTT.

This chain uses TRBV28 with TRBJ2-7; 7 bases are shared with TRBD1. J lost 3 bases, V lost 8 bases, and 16 bases had no gene match. The V gene's germline CDR1 is MDHEN and CDR2 SYDVKM. This CDR3 has 16 amino acids. CDR3 in amino acids: CASSKGASQINYEQYF. For the CDR3, the DNA is TGTGCCAGCTCAAAGGGGGCCTCCCAAATTAACTACGAGCAGTACTTC.

As DNA, the CDR3 is TGTGCCAGTAGTATTGGCGCTCGGAGCACTGAAGCTTTCTTT. Translated, it gives CASSIGARSTEAFF. This sequence joins TRBV19 and TRBJ1-1; no clear D gene. CDR1 and CDR2 from the germline V gene are LNHDA and SQIVND (reference sequence). Trimming took 3 bases from V and 4 from J, leaving 12 bases between them. The CDR3 is made up of 14 amino acids. The variable domain in full, with the rest retrieved from reference TRBV19 and TRBJ1-1, is DGGITQSPKYLFRKEGQNVTLSCEQNLNHDAMYWYRQDPGQGLRLIYYSQIVNDFQKGDIAEGYSVSREKKESFPLTVTSAQKNPTAFYLCASSIGARSTEAFFGQGTRLTVV.

This clone was seen a single time. CDR3 amino acids: CAWTEGSGNTIYF. As DNA, the CDR3 is TGTGCCTGGACTGAGGGCTCTGGAAACACCATATATTTT. The chain links TRBV30 to TRBJ1-3, with D unresolved. V shed 4 bases and J shed 0 bases, with 7 bases lying between them. Germline CDR1 and CDR2: GTSNPN and SVGIG (reference sequence). This CDR3 has 13 residues.

This rearrangement joins TRBV28 to TRBJ1-5; unclear D gene. Deletions cut 7 bases from V and 3 bases from J, with 16 bases between. The CDR3 loop spans 15 amino acids. Per germline, CDR1 MDHEN and CDR2 SYDVKM. CDR3 in amino acids: CASKENGQNNQPQHF. The DNA for the CDR3 is TGTGCCAGCAAGGAAAACGGGCAGAACAATCAGCCCCAGCATTTT.

This rearrangement joins TRBV7-8 to TRBJ1-2; D call uncertain. Germline V gene lookup returns CDR1 SGHVS and CDR2 FQNEAQ. Deletions cut 1 base from V and 2 bases from J, with 17 bases between. The CDR3 totals 17 residues. Written as DNA, the CDR3 is TGTGCCAGCAGCTTAGGTGGCCGCGGGCGGCCGAACTATGGCTACACCTTC. It is translated as CASSLGGRGRPNYGYTF.

V usage is TRBV9 and J usage is TRBJ2-3; D not certain. The V and J ends lost 0 bases and 2 bases respectively, with 7 bases between them. There are 14 residues in the CDR3. The germline CDR1 and CDR2 sequences are SGDLS and YYNGEE. The CDR3 here is CASSVDSTTDTQYF. In DNA, the CDR3 is TGTGCCAGCAGCGTAGACTCAACCACAGATACGCAGTATTTT. The variable domain in full, completed from reference TRBV9 and TRBJ2-3, reads DSGVTQTPKHLITATGQRVTLRCSPRSGDLSVYWYQQSLDQGLQFLIQYYNGEERAKGNILERFSAQQFPDLHSELNLSSLELGDSALYFCASSVDSTTDTQYFGPGTRLTVL.

The rearrangement uses TRBV4-3 and TRBJ1-5; 9 positions match TRBD1. Germline CDR1 and CDR2: LGHNA and YSLEER. V gave up 0 bases and J gave up 5 bases; unmatched junction bases: 5. The CDR3 spans 16 residues. Here the CDR3 DNA reads TGCGCCAGCAGCCAAGATTGGGGACAGGGTCATCAGCCCCAGCATTTT. Amino acid sequence: CASSQDWGQGHQPQHF.

The chain is built from TRBV18 and TRBJ1-3; 9 bases agree with TRBD1. CDR3 length: 17 amino acids. The trim removed 3 bases at V and 1 base at J, leaving 7 bases unmatched. Germline values: CDR1 KGHSH, CDR2 LQKENI. The CDR3 bases are TGTGCCAGCTCACCTTACGCGGGGACAGGGTCTGGAAACACCATATATTTT. Its translation is CASSPYAGTGSGNTIYF.

This chain joins TRBV28 and TRBJ1-1; TRBD1 matches at 10 bases. The germline V gene has CDR1 MDHEN and CDR2 SYDVKM. The CDR3 sequence is 14 residues long. The junction had 4 bases not matched to a gene; V was cut back by 6 bases and J by 3 bases. CDR3 nucleotide sequence: TGTGCCAGCAGGACAGGGGGCTCGGACACTGAAGCTTTCTTT. This codes for CASRTGGSDTEAFF.

The genes are TRBV6-1 and TRBJ1-4; 8 positions match TRBD1. This CDR3 has 14 amino acids. The junction had 7 bases not matched to a gene; V was cut back by 3 bases and J by 10 bases. CDR1 is MNHNS and CDR2 is SASEGT in the germline V gene. CDR3 sequence (DNA): TGTGCCAGCAGTGAGGACAGGGTCACGGGAAAACTGTTTTTT. The encoded protein is CASSEDRVTGKLFF.

The V call is TRBV4-2, the J call TRBJ1-5; D is uncertain. With 4 bases removed from V and 0 bases from J, the gap between germline ends came to 10 bases. The CDR3 length is 15 residues. Per the germline V gene, CDR1 is LGHNA and CDR2 is YNFKEQ. The CDR3 bases are TGTGCCAGCAGCCCCAACCCAGGTAGCAATCAGCCCCAGCATTTT. This translates into CASSPNPGSNQPQHF.

The CDR3 loop is CASSSTSTSGGDTSEQYF. CDR3 nucleotide sequence: TGTGCCAGCAGTTCCACGTCGACTAGCGGGGGGGATACCTCCGAGCAGTACTTC. The rearrangement uses TRBV28 and TRBJ2-7; TRBD2 matches 14 bases. Germline trimming cut 4 bases from V and 6 bases from J; bases unmatched to any gene: 14. Germline V lookup: CDR1 MDHEN, CDR2 SYDVKM. This CDR3 is 18 amino acids long.

This chain connects TRBV11-2 to TRBJ2-7; perhaps D is TRBD1 or TRBD2 (5 bases each). The CDR3 has 16 amino acids. Germline V CDR1 and CDR2: SGHAT, FQNNGV. V lost 0 bases and J 2 bases, leaving 14 bases between the germline ends. This CDR3 is CASSLDGWGLAYEQYF. CDR3 DNA: TGTGCCAGCAGCTTAGATGGGTGGGGGTTGGCCTACGAGCAGTACTTC.

The chain's CDR3 is CASSQSPSWGLQETQYF. The CDR3 DNA follows: TGTGCCAGCAGCCAAAGTCCATCGTGGGGACTCCAAGAGACCCAGTACTTC. The chain uses TRBV14 and TRBJ2-5, with D possibly matching TRBD2 (6 bases). This CDR3 is 17 amino acids long. The V gene lost 2 bases and the J gene lost 1 base, with 17 bases spanning the gap. CDR1 and CDR2 (germline): SGHDN, FVKESK.

This clone appeared once. The rearrangement joins TRBV19 to TRBJ1-6, with unresolved D. The CDR3 runs to 16 residues. Trimming pared 4 bases from V and 5 bases from J, leaving 15 bases between. Per germline, CDR1 LNHDA and CDR2 SQIVND (reference sequence). The CDR3 is CASSTLGRSHNSPLHF. CDR3 sequence (DNA): TGTGCCAGTAGTACCCTGGGGAGGAGCCATAATTCACCCCTCCACTTT.